Here is one T cell receptor beta chain with its context. Its cognate antigen has yet to be identified. Qualities for individual bases were not recorded, and no much larger clone is one base off. These reads were obtained on an Illumina HiSeq 2000. TCR beta chain libraries were generated by multiplex PCR amplification. The amplified TCR beta chain products were analyzed by high-throughput sequencing. Clones were called with MiXCR by TCRdb after fastp trimmed the public reads at Q25, and only in-frame beta chains were retained. Each entry is one CDR3 protein sequence, shown with its most common DNA and genes. The sample records under 300,000 distinct CDR3 sequences, around 34% of which are singletons. Roughly 3.5% of the sample is taken by the ten largest. Lymph node samples came from the axillary draining lymph nodes of breast cancer patients. Taken from cysteine to phenylalanine, the CDR3 has 14 residues. Only the CDR3 portion is preserved as DNA: 42 bases, with reading frame beginning at the first base. The CDR1 and CDR2 encoded by the germline V gene are SNHLY and FYNNEI.

These data belong to a study of breast tumors, draining lymph nodes, adjacent tissues (dated by TCRdb to the mid-2010s). A note on the overall study: Breast cancer patients provided tumor, adjacent nontumor tissue and axillary lymph nodes, and the study compared the TCR beta repertoires across these three sources. In human breast cancer, the study set out to assess how tumor, surrounding tissue and draining lymph node repertoires relate to one another and whether T cells might be exchanged between them. Study-wide findings and limitations: The conclusion that tumor T cells originate in lymph nodes was framed as consistent with a hypothesis rather than directly demonstrated. Tumor T-cell repertoires showed less diversity than lymph node repertoires and more diversity than nontumor tissue repertoires, and tumor T-cell repertoires showed preferential V and J gene usage. Tumor and nontumor tissue repertoires were significantly more similar in luminal-like than in basal-like breast cancer. The data were considered consistent with the idea that most tumor T cells come from the lymph node and then expand in tumor tissue.

The clonotype comes from a female donor with breast cancer. Some clones in this sample may be carry-over from other donors' samples. The chain is assembled from TRBV2 and TRBJ1-4, with the D gene uncertain. Sequencing was performed on axillary lymph node tissue. The DNA sequence is as follows: TGTGCTAGAGATGAAAGGCTATCGGAGGAAAAACTGTTTTTT. Its amino acids are CARDERLSEEKLFF.